The T cell receptor beta chain described here comes from a study of regulatory T cells in long-lasting Graves disease. Whole-study findings and limits: Segments TRBV28, TRBJ1-2 and TRBJ2-5 showed preferential usage in persistent disease.

Regarding time point: newly diagnosed GD, antithyroid drugs for less than 3 months. PBMC-derived RNA was used for the TCR library. Patient provenance is recorded as an endocrinology department in Xi'an, China. This clonotype came up many times. The antigen remains unidentified. CDR3 length equals 16 residues. CDR1 is MNHEY, CDR2 SVGAGI, per germline. Trimming cost V 2 bases and J 7 bases, with 15 bases left between them. Construction of the TCR beta libraries employed iRepertoire HTBI primers in conjunction with Arm-PCR of CDR3 regions. TCRdb ran MiXCR on the multiplex PCR reads and lists one entry per CDR3 protein. Found here are hundreds of thousands of distinct CDR3 sequences, 15% to 18% of them singletons; the top ten hold roughly 20%.

The receptor was derived from a female donor with Graves disease. This chain links TRBV6-5 with TRBJ1-6; D possibly corresponds to TRBD1 (5 bases). This specimen consisted of peripheral blood mononuclear cells (PBMCs), obtained at new diagnosis, from a patient treated with antithyroid drugs. The CDR3 DNA sequence: TGTGCCAGCAGTTACAGGCCGGGACTCACAAATTCACCCCTCCACTTT. Its translation: CASSYRPGLTNSPLHF.